This T cell receptor (beta chain) was recorded in a study of T cell responses to AZD1222 COVID-19 vaccine. The study's findings and limits: A reported finding is that nearly half of spike-specific TCRs target unmutated variant regions. Possibly, clonal diversity was underestimated; donors were largely white British and included more females. Vaccine-associated CD4 TCRs ranged over spike, dominating at 160-218 and 743-854. Baseline serostatus was positive in only a handful of AZD1222 recipients.

The assay was immunoSEQ multiplex PCR, and TCRdb's table has in-frame clones only and misses some. The data show 95,000 to 150,000 clones, with 85% to 90% seen just once and under 4% held by the top ten. Only one count was recorded for this clone. Its antigen remains unknown. At one end the junction does not follow the germline gene, possibly because of a read error. CDR3 length: 8 residues. Per the germline V gene, CDR1 is SQVTM and CDR2 is ANQGSEA. The TCR sequence derives from an adult in good health. The source material was peripheral blood, sampled on day 0 of AZD1222 vaccination. The genes are TRBV29-1 and TRBJ1-1; D gene unclear. The CDR3 sequence is CSVGHDAF. CDR3 sequence (DNA): TGCAGCGTTGGGCACGACGCCTTT.